This T cell receptor beta chain was sequenced in a study of shared clonotypes between healthy human individuals. Germline CDR1 is SGHKS and CDR2 is YYEKEE (reference sequence). The CDR3 consists of 15 residues. V dropped 4 bases and J dropped 3; count of bases not matched to a gene: 8. Over several immunoSEQ plates, each subset's genomic DNA was distributed in even portions. The data were produced by immunoSEQ multiplex PCR, yet TCRdb's version contains in-frame clones alone and is incomplete. The sample has about 2 million clones; roughly 94% are singletons. This chain joins TRBV5-5 and TRBJ2-7; 9 bases align to TRBD2. Sequences were obtained from naive CD4+ T cells sorted from blood. Subset here: CD45RA+ positively selected. This receptor was identified in a man between 18 and 29 years old in good health. DNA for the CDR3: TGTGCCAGCAGCCCACAAGCGGGAGGTTACTACGAGCAGTACTTC. It encodes CASSPQAGGYYEQYF.